Shown below are 8 T cell receptor beta chains from a single sample sequenced in a study of T cells in narcolepsy. Sequencing was performed with immunoSEQ multiplex PCR; in TCRdb, only in-frame clones are kept and a portion is missing. The repertoire holds about 30,000 clones, with approximately 80% as singletons. The sequencing input was CD45RA- memory CD4+ T cells from PBMCs. The receptors derive from a human donor with narcolepsy.

In its sample, this clone was seen a few times. The genes are TRBV5-1 and TRBJ2-7, with TRBD2 as a possible D gene (6 bases). V lost 0 bases and J lost 3, with 16 bases in between. Germline V CDR1 and CDR2: SGHRS, YFSETQ. The CDR3 is 16 amino acids. The CDR3 loop reads CASSLGRDRVVYEQYF. In nucleotides, the CDR3 is TGCGCCAGCAGCTTGGGGCGGGACCGGGTGGTCTACGAGCAGTACTTC.

The chain combines TRBV2 with TRBJ1-1; maybe TRBD1 (6 bases). This CDR3 is 14 amino acids long. The ends were cut back, 7 bases at V and 0 bases at J, with 12 bases in the middle. Germline-derived CDR1 and CDR2 are SNHLY and FYNNEI. This chain's CDR3 is CASKTGLMNTEAFF. The CDR3 bases are TGTGCCAGCAAAACAGGGCTTATGAACACTGAAGCTTTCTTT.

The gene calls are TRBV7-6 and TRBJ2-3; perhaps D is TRBD1 or TRBD2 (5 bases each). Looked up from germline, CDR1 is SGHVS and CDR2 is FNYEAQ. The CDR3 covers 14 residues. V gave up 3 bases and J gave up 3 bases, with 10 bases separating them. Here the CDR3 DNA reads TGTGCCAGCAGCTTTGGGGGTATAACAGATACGCAGTATTTT. Amino acids: CASSFGGITDTQYF.

J is TRBJ1-1 and V is TRBV4-1, with no clear D. V was trimmed by 7 bases and J by 5 bases, leaving 17 bases between them. This CDR3 has 14 amino acids. From germline, CDR1 is MGHRA and CDR2 YSYEKL. The CDR3, as DNA: TGCGCCAGCAATGGACCCCCGCGGGGAACTGAAGCTTTCTTT. Translation: CASNGPPRGTEAFF.

The chain employs TRBV13 and TRBJ1-6; D unresolved. The CDR3 totals 14 residues. The V gene lost 0 bases and the J gene lost 7 bases, with 7 bases spanning the gap. Germline V gene lookup returns CDR1 PRHDT and CDR2 FYEKMQ (reference sequence). CDR3: CASSLGIQNSPLHF. In DNA form, the CDR3 reads TGTGCCAGCAGCTTAGGGATACAGAATTCACCCCTCCACTTT.

V gene TRBV9 combines with J gene TRBJ2-3; D unresolved. The V end lost 2 bases, the J end lost 2 bases, and 9 bases lay between the germline ends. CDR1 is SGDLS and CDR2 is YYNGEE in the germline V gene. The CDR3 has 14 residues. The CDR3 region is CASSVTHNTDTQYF. In DNA form, the CDR3 reads TGTGCCAGCAGCGTGACACATAACACAGATACGCAGTATTTT.

The chain has TRBV30 and TRBJ1-1, with TRBD1 identical over 8 bases. Trimming at V came to 4 bases and at J to 11 bases, leaving 9 bases not matched to a gene. Germline values: CDR1 GTSNPN, CDR2 SVGIG (reference sequence). The CDR3 loop spans 12 amino acids. The CDR3 region is CAWTFQTGGAFF. Here the CDR3 DNA reads TGTGCCTGGACTTTCCAAACAGGGGGTGCTTTCTTT.

The sample holds one count of this clone. The chain has TRBV15 and TRBJ1-2; a possible D gene is TRBD1 (6 bases). In germline, CDR1 is LNHNV, CDR2 YYDKDF (reference sequence). This CDR3 has 15 amino acids. Between the trimmed V and J ends, which lost 0 bases and 5 bases, there was a span of 13 bases. The CDR3 here is CATSRDQRDTYGYTF. The CDR3 region has the DNA TGTGCCACCAGCAGAGATCAAAGGGACACATATGGCTACACCTTC. The variable domain in full, completed from reference TRBV15 and TRBJ1-2, reads DAMVIQNPRYQVTQFGKPVTLSCSQTLNHNVMYWYQQKSSQAPKLLFHYYDKDFNNEADTPDNFQSRRPNTSFCFLDIRSPGLGDTAMYLCATSRDQRDTYGYTFGSGTRLTVV.